The sequence of this TCR beta chain was determined in a study of T cell responses to AZD1222 COVID-19 vaccine. The CDR3 spans 21 residues, counting both ends. Sequencing used immunoSEQ multiplex PCR; TCRdb keeps in-frame clones, though not all of them. The table records 130,000 or so clones, 88% of them present only once. To note about this clone: Its antigen remains unknown. The DNA is left out, because the CDR3 cannot be placed on it with certainty; the CDR3 is given as TCRdb lists it.

Overall study findings and caveats: Spike-specific TCR breadth and depth both grew after two AZD1222 doses. Donors skewed white British and female; clonal diversity was possibly underestimated.

The source of this sequence is an adult who received the AZD1222 COVID-19 vaccine. The chain links TRBV21-1 to TRBJ2-1; the table's D call, TRBD2, has no DNA check behind it. TRBV21-1 is a pseudogene. The sample consisted of peripheral blood, taken 28 days after the second AZD1222 dose. The chain's CDR3 is CASSKIPGVGVAGGIVNEQFF.